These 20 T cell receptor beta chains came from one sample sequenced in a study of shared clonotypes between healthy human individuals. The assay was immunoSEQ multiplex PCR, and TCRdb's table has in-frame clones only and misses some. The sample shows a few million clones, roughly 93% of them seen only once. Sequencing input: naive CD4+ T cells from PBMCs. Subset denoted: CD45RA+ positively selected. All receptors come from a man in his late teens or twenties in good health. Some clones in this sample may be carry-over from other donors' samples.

The CDR3 DNA reads TGTGCCAGCAGCTTGGCTACAGGGTCGGGGTCCAACACTGAAGCTTTCTTT. Translation: CASSLATGSGSNTEAFF. The V gene is TRBV5-8, the J gene TRBJ1-1; D may be TRBD1 (6 bases). This CDR3 is 17 amino acids long. The germline V and J ends were trimmed by 0 bases and 2 bases, with 17 bases remaining between them. Germline-derived CDR1 and CDR2 are SGHTS and YDEGEE.

The CDR3 sequence is CASSPSGQGLYTGELFF. The CDR3 nucleotides are TGTGCCAGCAGTCCCTCCGGACAGGGGTTGTACACCGGGGAGCTGTTTTTT. The V gene is TRBV28, the J gene TRBJ2-2, with 9 bases matching TRBD1. The CDR3 is made up of 17 amino acids. The germline V gene encodes CDR1 MDHEN and CDR2 SYDVKM. After removal of 5 bases from V and 3 bases from J, the junction contained 10 bases not matched to a gene.

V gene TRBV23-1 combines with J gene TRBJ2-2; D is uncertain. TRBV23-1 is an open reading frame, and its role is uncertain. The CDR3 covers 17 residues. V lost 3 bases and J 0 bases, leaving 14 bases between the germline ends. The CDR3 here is CASSHGVVIANTGELFF. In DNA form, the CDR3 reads TGCGCCAGCAGTCATGGTGTAGTCATCGCGAACACCGGGGAGCTGTTTTTT.

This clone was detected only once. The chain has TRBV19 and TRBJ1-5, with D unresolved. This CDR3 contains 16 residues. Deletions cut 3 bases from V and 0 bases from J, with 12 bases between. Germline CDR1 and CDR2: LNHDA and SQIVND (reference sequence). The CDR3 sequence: CASSIFSSDSNQPQHF. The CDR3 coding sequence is TGTGCCAGTAGTATTTTTAGTTCAGATAGCAATCAGCCCCAGCATTTT.

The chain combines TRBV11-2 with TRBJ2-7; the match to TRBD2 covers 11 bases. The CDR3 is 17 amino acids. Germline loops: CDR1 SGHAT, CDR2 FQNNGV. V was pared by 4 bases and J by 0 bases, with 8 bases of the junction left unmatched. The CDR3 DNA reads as TGTGCCAGCAGCTCCTGGGGTAGCGGGAGGGACTCCTACGAGCAGTACTTC. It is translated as CASSSWGSGRDSYEQYF.

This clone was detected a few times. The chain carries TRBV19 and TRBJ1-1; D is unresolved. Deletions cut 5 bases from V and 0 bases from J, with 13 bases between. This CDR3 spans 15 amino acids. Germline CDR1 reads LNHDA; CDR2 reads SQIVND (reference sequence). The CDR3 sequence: CASSLRVIMNTEAFF. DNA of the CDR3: TGTGCCAGTAGTCTTCGGGTTATTATGAACACTGAAGCTTTCTTT.

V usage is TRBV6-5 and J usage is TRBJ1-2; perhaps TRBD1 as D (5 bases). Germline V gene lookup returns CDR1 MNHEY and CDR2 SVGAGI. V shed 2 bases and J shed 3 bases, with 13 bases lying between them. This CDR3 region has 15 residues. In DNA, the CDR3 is TGTGCCAGCAGTTACCAAGCAGGGCCCGACTATGGCTACACCTTC. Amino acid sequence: CASSYQAGPDYGYTF.

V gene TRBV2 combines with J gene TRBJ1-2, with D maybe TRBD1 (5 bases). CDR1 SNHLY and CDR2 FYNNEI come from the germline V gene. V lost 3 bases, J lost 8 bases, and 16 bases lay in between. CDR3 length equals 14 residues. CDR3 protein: CASSDQFSGDGYTF. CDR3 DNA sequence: TGTGCCAGCAGTGACCAGTTTTCCGGGGACGGCTACACCTTC.

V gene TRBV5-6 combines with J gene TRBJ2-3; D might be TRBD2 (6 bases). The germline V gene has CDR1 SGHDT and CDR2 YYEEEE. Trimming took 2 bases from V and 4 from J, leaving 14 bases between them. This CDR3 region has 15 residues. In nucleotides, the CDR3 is TGTGCCAGCAGCTTTGGGCCGGGAGCGGCAGATACGCAGTATTTT. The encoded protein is CASSFGPGAADTQYF.

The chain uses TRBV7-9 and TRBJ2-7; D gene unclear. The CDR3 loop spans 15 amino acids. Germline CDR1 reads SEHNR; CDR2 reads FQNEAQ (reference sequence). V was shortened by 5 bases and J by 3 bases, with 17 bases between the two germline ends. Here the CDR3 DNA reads TGTGCCAGCAGCCGCCGGGTGGGCTACTTCTACGAGCAGTACTTC. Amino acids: CASSRRVGYFYEQYF.

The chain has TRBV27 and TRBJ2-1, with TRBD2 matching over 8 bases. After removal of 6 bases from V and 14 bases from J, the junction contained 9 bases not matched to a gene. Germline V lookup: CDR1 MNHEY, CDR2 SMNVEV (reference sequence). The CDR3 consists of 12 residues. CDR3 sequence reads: CASSLTGGFKFF. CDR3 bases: TGTGCCAGCAGCCTCACGGGGGGGTTTAAGTTCTTC.

The CDR3 here is CSVGGQGGGYTF. The CDR3 DNA reads as TGCAGCGTCGGTGGACAGGGAGGCGGCTACACCTTC. The chain employs TRBV29-1 and TRBJ1-2; 8 bases align to TRBD1. Losses at the gene ends were 6 bases for V and 8 bases for J; bases not matched to a gene: 8. Germline V gene sequence: CDR1 SQVTM, CDR2 ANQGSEA. The CDR3 has 12 residues. Full variable domain (rest looked up from reference TRBV29-1 and TRBJ1-2): SAVISQKPSRDICQRGTSLTIQCQVDSQVTMMFWYRQQPGQSLTLIATANQGSEATYESGFVIDKFPISRPNLTFSTLTVSNMSPEDSSIYLCSVGGQGGGYTFGSGTRLTVV.

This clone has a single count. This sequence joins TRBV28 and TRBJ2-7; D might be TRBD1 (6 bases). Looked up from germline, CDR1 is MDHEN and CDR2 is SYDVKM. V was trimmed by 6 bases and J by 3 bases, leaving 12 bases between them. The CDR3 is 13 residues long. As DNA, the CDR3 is TGTGCCAGCAGGCTAGGGACACTCTACGAGCAGTACTTC. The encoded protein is CASRLGTLYEQYF.

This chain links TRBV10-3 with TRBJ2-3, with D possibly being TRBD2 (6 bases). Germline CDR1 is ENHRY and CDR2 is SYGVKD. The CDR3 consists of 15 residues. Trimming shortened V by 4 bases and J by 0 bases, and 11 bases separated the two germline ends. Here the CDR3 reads CAISGRGLSTDTQYF. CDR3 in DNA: TGTGCCATCAGTGGGCGGGGCTTAAGCACAGATACGCAGTATTTT.

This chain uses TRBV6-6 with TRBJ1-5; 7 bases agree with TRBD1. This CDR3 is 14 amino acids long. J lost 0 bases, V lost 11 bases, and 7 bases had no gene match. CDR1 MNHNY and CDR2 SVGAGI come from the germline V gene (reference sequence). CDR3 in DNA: TGTGCCGGACAGACAGGGAATAGCAATCAGCCCCAGCATTTT. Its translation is CAGQTGNSNQPQHF.

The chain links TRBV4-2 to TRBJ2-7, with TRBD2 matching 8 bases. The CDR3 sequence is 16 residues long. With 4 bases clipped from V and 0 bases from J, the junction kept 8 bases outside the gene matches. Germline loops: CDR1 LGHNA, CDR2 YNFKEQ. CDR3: CASSRKAGVSSYEQYF. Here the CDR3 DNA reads TGTGCCAGCAGCCGGAAAGCGGGGGTGAGCTCCTACGAGCAGTACTTC.

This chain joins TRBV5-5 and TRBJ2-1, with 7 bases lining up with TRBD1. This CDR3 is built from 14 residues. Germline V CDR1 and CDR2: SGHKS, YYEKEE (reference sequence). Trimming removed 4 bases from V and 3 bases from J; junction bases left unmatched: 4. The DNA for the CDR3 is TGTGCCAGCAGCCCGACAGGGTTCTACAATGAGCAGTTCTTC. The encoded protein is CASSPTGFYNEQFF.

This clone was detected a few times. CDR3 nucleotide sequence: TGTGCCAGCATTAGTGACAGGTACACTGAAGCTTTCTTT. This translates into CASISDRYTEAFF. The chain carries TRBV6-6 and TRBJ1-1; D might be TRBD1 (6 bases). Germline assignment: CDR1 MNHNY and CDR2 SVGAGI (reference sequence). V was pared by 7 bases and J by 3 bases, with 12 bases between. CDR3 size: 13 residues.

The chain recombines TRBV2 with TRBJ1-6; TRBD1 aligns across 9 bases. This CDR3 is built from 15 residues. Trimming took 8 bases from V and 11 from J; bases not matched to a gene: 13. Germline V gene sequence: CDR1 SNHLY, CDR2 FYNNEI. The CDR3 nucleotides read TGTGCCAGCGAATCACAGGGGGCGGTGGGGACACCCCTCCACTTT. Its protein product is CASESQGAVGTPLHF.

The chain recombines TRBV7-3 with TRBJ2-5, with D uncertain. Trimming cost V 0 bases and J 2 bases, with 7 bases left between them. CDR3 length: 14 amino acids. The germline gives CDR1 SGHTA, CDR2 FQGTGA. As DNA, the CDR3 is TGTGCCAGCAGCTTAACATCCTGGCAAGAGACCCAGTACTTC. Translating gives CASSLTSWQETQYF. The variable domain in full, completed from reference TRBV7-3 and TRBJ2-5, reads GAGVSQTPSNKVTEKGKYVELRCDPISGHTALYWYRQSLGQGPEFLIYFQGTGAADDSGLPNDRFFAVRPEGSVSTLKIQRTERGDSAVYLCASSLTSWQETQYFGPGTRLLVL.